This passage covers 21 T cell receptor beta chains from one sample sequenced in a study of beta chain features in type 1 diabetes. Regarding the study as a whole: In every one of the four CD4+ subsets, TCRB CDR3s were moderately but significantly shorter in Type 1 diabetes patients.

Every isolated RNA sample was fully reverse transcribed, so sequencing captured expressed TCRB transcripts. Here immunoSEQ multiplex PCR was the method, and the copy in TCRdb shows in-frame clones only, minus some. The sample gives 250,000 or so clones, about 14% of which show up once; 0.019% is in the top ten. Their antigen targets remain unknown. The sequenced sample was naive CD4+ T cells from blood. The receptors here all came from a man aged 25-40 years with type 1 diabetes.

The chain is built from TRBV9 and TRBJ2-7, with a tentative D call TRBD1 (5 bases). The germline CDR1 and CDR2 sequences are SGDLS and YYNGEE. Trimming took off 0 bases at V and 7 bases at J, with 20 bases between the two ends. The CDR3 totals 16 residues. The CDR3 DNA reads TGTGCCAGCAGCGTAGTGAATGTAGGGGCGTTACAGGAGCAGTACTTC. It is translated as CASSVVNVGALQEQYF.

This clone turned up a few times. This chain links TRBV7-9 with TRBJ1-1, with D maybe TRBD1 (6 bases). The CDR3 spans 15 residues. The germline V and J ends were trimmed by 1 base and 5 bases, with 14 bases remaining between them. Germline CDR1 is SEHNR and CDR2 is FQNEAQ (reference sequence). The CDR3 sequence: CASSLVDSLATEAFF. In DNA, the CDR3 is TGTGCCAGCAGCTTAGTGGACAGCCTAGCAACTGAAGCTTTCTTT.

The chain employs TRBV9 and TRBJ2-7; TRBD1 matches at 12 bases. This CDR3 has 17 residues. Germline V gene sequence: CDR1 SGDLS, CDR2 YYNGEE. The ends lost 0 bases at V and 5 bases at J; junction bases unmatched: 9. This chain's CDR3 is CASSVAPLGTGGDEQYF. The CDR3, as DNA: TGTGCCAGCAGCGTAGCGCCCCTGGGGACAGGGGGCGACGAGCAGTACTTC.

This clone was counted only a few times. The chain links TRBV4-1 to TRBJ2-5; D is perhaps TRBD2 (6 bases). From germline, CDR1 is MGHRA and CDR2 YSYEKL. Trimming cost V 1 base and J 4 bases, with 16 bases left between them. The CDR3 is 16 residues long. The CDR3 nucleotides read TGCGCCAGCAGCCAAGGGGACTTCCGAAGTGGAGAGACCCAGTACTTC. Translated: CASSQGDFRSGETQYF.

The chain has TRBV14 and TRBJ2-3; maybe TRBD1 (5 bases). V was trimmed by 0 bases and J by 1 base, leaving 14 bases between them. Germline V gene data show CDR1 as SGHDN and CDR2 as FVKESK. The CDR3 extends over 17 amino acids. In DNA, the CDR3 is TGTGCCAGCAGCCAAGAAGTTGGCTTCAGGGGCACAGATACGCAGTATTTT. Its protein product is CASSQEVGFRGTDTQYF.

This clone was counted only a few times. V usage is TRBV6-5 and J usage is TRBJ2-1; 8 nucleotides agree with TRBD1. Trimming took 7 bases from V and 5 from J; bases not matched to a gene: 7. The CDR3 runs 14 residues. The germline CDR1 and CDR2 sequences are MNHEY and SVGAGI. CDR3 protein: CASKAGGPHNEQFF. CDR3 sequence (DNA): TGTGCCAGCAAGGCAGGGGGCCCCCACAATGAGCAGTTCTTC.

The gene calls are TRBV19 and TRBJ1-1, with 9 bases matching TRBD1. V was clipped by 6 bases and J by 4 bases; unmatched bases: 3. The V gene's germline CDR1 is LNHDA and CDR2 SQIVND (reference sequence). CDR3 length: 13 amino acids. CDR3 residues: CASRGQGGTEAFF. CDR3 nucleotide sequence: TGTGCCAGTAGGGGACAGGGCGGCACTGAAGCTTTCTTT.

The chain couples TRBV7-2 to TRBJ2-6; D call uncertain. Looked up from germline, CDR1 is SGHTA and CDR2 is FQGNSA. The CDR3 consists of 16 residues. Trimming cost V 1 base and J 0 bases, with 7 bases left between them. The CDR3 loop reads CASSLVSGSGANVLTF. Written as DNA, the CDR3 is TGTGCCAGCAGCTTAGTCTCCGGCTCTGGGGCCAACGTCCTGACTTTC.

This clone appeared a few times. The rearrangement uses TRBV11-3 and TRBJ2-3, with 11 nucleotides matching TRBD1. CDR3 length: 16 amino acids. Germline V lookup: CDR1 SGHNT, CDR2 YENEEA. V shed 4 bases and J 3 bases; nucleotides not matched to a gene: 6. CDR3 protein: CASSSGTGGRTDTQYF. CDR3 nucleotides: TGTGCCAGCAGCTCCGGGACAGGGGGAAGGACAGATACGCAGTATTTT.

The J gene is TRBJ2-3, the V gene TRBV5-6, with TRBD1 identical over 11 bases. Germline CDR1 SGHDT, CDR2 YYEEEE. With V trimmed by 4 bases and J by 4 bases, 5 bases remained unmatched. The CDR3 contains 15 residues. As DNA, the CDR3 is TGTGCCAGCAGCCCGGGACAGGGGGTGGCAGATACGCAGTATTTT. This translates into CASSPGQGVADTQYF.

DNA for the CDR3: TGTGCCAGTAACCCCCGAGGACAGAACACTGAAGCTTTCTTT. Residues: CASNPRGQNTEAFF. The rearrangement uses TRBV19 and TRBJ1-1; possible D gene TRBD1, 5 bases. This CDR3 is built from 14 residues. The V end lost 7 bases, the J end lost 1 base, and 13 bases lay between the germline ends. CDR1 is LNHDA and CDR2 is SQIVND in the germline V gene (reference sequence).

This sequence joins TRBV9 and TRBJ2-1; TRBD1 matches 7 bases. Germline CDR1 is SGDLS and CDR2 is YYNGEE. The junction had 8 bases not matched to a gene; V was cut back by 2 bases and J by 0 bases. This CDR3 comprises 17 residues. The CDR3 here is CASSVLTGVSSYNEQFF. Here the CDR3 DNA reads TGTGCCAGCAGCGTCTTAACAGGGGTAAGCTCCTACAATGAGCAGTTCTTC. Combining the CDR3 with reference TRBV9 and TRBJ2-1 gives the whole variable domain DSGVTQTPKHLITATGQRVTLRCSPRSGDLSVYWYQQSLDQGLQFLIQYYNGEERAKGNILERFSAQQFPDLHSELNLSSLELGDSALYFCASSVLTGVSSYNEQFFGPGTRLTVL.

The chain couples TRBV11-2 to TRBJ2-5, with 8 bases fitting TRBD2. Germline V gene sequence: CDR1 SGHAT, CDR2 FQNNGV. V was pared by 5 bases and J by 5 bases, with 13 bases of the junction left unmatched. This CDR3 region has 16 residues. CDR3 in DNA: TGTGCCAGCAGCCCACGCCAAGATAGCGGGACGGAGACCCAGTACTTC. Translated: CASSPRQDSGTETQYF.

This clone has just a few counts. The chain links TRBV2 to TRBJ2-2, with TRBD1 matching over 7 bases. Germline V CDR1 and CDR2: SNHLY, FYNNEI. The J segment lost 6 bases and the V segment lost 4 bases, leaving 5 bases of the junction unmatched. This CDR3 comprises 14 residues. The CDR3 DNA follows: TGTGCCAGCAGTGCAGGGGGAAGATCCGGGGAGCTGTTTTTT. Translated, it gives CASSAGGRSGELFF.

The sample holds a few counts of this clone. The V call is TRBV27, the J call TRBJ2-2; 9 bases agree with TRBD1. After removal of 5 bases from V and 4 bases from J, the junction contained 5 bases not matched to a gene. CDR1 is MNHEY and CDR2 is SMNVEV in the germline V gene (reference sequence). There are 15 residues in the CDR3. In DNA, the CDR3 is TGTGCCAGCAGTGTACAGACAGGGGGCACCGGGGAGCTGTTTTTT. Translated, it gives CASSVQTGGTGELFF.

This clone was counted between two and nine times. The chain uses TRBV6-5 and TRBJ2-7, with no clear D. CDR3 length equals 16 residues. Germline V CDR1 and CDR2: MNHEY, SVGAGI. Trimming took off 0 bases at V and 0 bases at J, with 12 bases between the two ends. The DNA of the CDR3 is TGTGCCAGCAGTTACTCGAAACAGCCTCCCTCCTACGAGCAGTACTTC. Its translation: CASSYSKQPPSYEQYF.

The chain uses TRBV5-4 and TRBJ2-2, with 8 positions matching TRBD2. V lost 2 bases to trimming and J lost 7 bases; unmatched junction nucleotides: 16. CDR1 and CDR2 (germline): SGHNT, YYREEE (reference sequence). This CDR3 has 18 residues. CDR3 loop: CASSFGLAGGTMIGELFF. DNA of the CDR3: TGTGCCAGCAGCTTCGGGCTCGCGGGGGGTACGATGATCGGGGAGCTGTTTTTT.

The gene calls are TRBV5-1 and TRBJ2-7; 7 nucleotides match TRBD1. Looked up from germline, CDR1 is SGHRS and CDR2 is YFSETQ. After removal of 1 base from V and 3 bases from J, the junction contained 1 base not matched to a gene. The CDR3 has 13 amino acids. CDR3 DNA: TGCGCCAGCAGCTTGAACAGGGGCTACGAGCAGTACTTC. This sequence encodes CASSLNRGYEQYF.

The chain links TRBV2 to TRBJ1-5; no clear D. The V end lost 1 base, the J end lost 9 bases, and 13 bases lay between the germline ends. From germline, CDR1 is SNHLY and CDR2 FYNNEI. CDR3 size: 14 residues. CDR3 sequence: CASSEGVQATPQHF. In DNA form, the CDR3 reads TGTGCCAGCAGTGAAGGGGTGCAGGCGACGCCCCAGCATTTT.

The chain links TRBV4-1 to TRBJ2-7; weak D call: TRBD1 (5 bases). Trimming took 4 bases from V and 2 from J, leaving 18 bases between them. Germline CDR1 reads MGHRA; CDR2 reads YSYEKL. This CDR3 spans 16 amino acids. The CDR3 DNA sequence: TGCGCCAGCAGCCGAGCCCAAGGAACAGGTGCCTACGAGCAGTACTTC. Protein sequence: CASSRAQGTGAYEQYF.

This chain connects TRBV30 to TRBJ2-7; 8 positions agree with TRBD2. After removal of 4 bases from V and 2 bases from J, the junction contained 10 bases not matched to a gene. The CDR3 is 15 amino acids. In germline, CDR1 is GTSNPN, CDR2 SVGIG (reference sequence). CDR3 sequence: CAWTRGLAGAYEQYF. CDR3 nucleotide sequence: TGTGCCTGGACCCGGGGGCTAGCGGGCGCCTACGAGCAGTACTTC.